This entry lists 5 T cell receptor beta chains sequenced from one sample in a study of cytomegalovirus exposure and HLA in healthy donors. 13 Jbeta primers and 60 Vbeta primers were used for the PCR. The protocol was immunoSEQ multiplex PCR, while the TCRdb copy is restricted to in-frame clones and leaves out a portion. The sample's table shows under 95,000 clones. The sample consisted of PBMCs. All receptors derive from a man aged 18 to 29 in good health and CMV-seropositive.

This chain uses TRBV14 with TRBJ2-7; D may be TRBD1 (5 bases). Germline V gene lookup returns CDR1 SGHDN and CDR2 FVKESK. V was shortened by 0 bases and J by 3 bases, with 21 bases between the two germline ends. The CDR3 has 18 amino acids. CDR3 sequence (DNA): TGTGCCAGCAGCCAAGAATATGTGGGCGGCAGGGCGGACTACGAGCAGTACTTC. Translation gives CASSQEYVGGRADYEQYF.

The rearrangement uses TRBV28 and TRBJ1-1; the match to TRBD1 covers 12 bases. Germline V gene data show CDR1 as MDHEN and CDR2 as SYDVKM. V gave up 10 bases and J gave up 5 bases; unmatched junction bases: 14. The CDR3 is 16 amino acids. The CDR3 loop reads CATNRPGQGAGTEAFF. CDR3 coding DNA: TGTGCCACCAACCGCCCGGGACAGGGGGCAGGGACTGAAGCTTTCTTT.

V and J are TRBV6-5 and TRBJ1-1, with unresolved D. Between the trimmed V and J ends, which lost 4 bases and 1 base, there was a span of 7 bases. This CDR3 contains 13 residues. The germline gives CDR1 MNHEY, CDR2 SVGAGI. CDR3 amino acids: CASSSLPNTEAFF. For the CDR3, the DNA is TGTGCCAGCAGTTCCCTTCCGAACACTGAAGCTTTCTTT.

The gene calls are TRBV14 and TRBJ2-3, with a tentative D call TRBD2 (6 bases). CDR1 and CDR2 (germline): SGHDN, FVKESK. The CDR3 is 16 residues long. The V and J ends lost 0 bases and 5 bases respectively, with 15 bases between them. CDR3: CASSQDLGLAQDTQYF. CDR3 coding DNA: TGTGCCAGCAGCCAAGATCTAGGGCTAGCGCAAGATACGCAGTATTTT.

This rearrangement joins TRBV27 to TRBJ2-7; the D is unclear. There are 15 residues in the CDR3. V was trimmed by 0 bases and J by 2 bases, leaving 11 bases between them. CDR1 and CDR2 from the germline V gene are MNHEY and SMNVEV (reference sequence). The CDR3 sequence is CASSLSPPRAYEQYF. CDR3 bases: TGTGCCAGCAGTTTATCCCCACCCCGGGCCTACGAGCAGTACTTC.